This T cell receptor (beta chain) was captured by sequencing in a study of T cells in Graves' hyperthyroidism and ophthalmopathy. There are many counts of this clonotype. Its specificity is unknown. When ophthalmopathy did not progress within 18 months, Graves' hyperthyroidism was considered stable. Uncontrolled infection, other autoimmune disease, pregnancy or lactation disqualified patients from enrolment. Findings and limits, study-wide: Blood shared most expanded thyroid clonotypes above 0.001.

Researchers took RNA transcripts and amplified the TCR beta CDR3 regions from them. The HTBI set primed first-round TCR CDR3 RT-PCR. MiXCR, applied by TCRdb to the multiplex PCR reads, yields one record per CDR3 protein. The sample contains a few hundred thousand distinct CDR3 sequences, about half of which appear only once. The CDR3 length is 13 residues. J gave up 2 bases and V 8 bases, and 7 bases lay outside the gene matches. From germline, CDR1 is SQVTM and CDR2 ANQGSEA. The sequence was collected from a young woman with Graves' hyperthyroidism. What was sequenced was peripheral blood or thyroid tissue (not recorded which). This chain joins TRBV29-1 and TRBJ2-3; TRBD2 aligns across 7 bases. This CDR3 is CSTTGGTTDTQYF. The CDR3 region has the DNA TGCAGCACAACGGGAGGAACCACAGATACGCAGTATTTT.